Below, one T cell receptor (beta chain) is given with its context. The repertoire was sequenced with immunoSEQ multiplex PCR; TCRdb's copy has only in-frame clones and lacks some. Of about 310,000 clones in the sample, 89% were seen once. The record originates from a study of blood T cell repertoires in COVID-19. The CDR3 is 18 amino acids. CDR1 SGHKS and CDR2 YYEKEE come from the germline V gene (reference sequence). The J segment lost 4 bases and the V segment lost 2 bases, leaving 11 bases of the junction unmatched. This receptor was identified in a woman aged 30 to 39 who had recovered from COVID-19. The rearrangement uses TRBV5-5 and TRBJ2-1; the match to TRBD2 covers 11 bases. The sequenced sample was PBMCs or T cells enriched from blood (not recorded which). The CDR3 loop reads CASSFNTPTSGTYNEQFF. The CDR3 bases are TGTGCCAGCAGCTTCAATACCCCGACTAGCGGGACTTACAATGAGCAGTTCTTC.